This passage covers 30 T cell receptor beta chains from one sample sequenced in a study of T-cell reconstitution after alpha-beta-depleted transplantation in children. The TCRbeta library incorporated unique molecular identifiers. TCRdb reprocessed the PCR reads with MiXCR, giving one entry per CDR3 protein. Of about 460,000 distinct CDR3 sequences detected, 11% appear once; the ten largest clones hold around 13%. Material: PBMCs, mostly from graft donor cells, obtained 180 days after TCRalphabeta/CD19-depleted stem cell transplant. The receptors shown here come from a female patient between 2 and 15 years old who had a stem cell transplant for aplastic anemia, so the T cells may come from the graft donor.

This clonotype was observed many times. V and J are TRBV7-9 and TRBJ2-3; D unclear. The V gene lost 1 base and the J gene lost 6 bases, with 5 bases spanning the gap. This CDR3 has 12 amino acids. Germline CDR1 is SEHNR and CDR2 is FQNEAQ (reference sequence). The CDR3 region has the DNA TGTGCCAGCAGCTTAGTCGGGGATACGCAGTATTTT. Amino acid sequence: CASSLVGDTQYF.

The J gene is TRBJ2-7, the V gene TRBV20-1; 9 bases are shared with TRBD1. V gave up 3 bases and J gave up 12 bases; unmatched junction bases: 18. The CDR3 is 15 residues long. Per the germline V gene, CDR1 is DFQATT and CDR2 is SNEGSKA (reference sequence). The CDR3 region is CSARRLRDREPGRYF. The CDR3 DNA sequence: TGCAGTGCTAGGAGGCTCCGGGACAGGGAGCCTGGAAGGTACTTC.

This clonotype turned up a few times. The rearrangement joins TRBV29-1 to TRBJ2-1, with D perhaps TRBD2 (6 bases). This CDR3 comprises 15 residues. With 6 bases removed from V and 7 bases from J, the gap between germline ends came to 22 bases. Germline CDR1 is SQVTM and CDR2 is ANQGSEA. The DNA of the CDR3 is TGCAGCGTGACGTCCCGGGACTCCCGGGGAAATGAGCAGTTCTTC. Translated, it gives CSVTSRDSRGNEQFF.

The chain is built from TRBV11-2 and TRBJ2-7, with 14 bases lining up with TRBD2. V was pared by 4 bases and J by 6 bases, with 5 bases of the junction left unmatched. The CDR3 consists of 15 residues. Germline CDR1 and CDR2: SGHAT and FQNNGV. As DNA, the CDR3 is TGTGCCAGCAGCTGGGGGACTAGCGGGAGTTTCGAGCAGTACGTC. Its translation is CASSWGTSGSFEQYV.

This clonotype occurred a few times. The chain carries TRBV12-3 or TRBV12-4 and TRBJ2-4; D possibly corresponds to TRBD2 (6 bases). The V end was cut by 7 bases, the J end by 5 bases, with 15 bases between. CDR3 length equals 14 residues. CDR3 loop: CASKVELAQNIQYF. CDR3 nucleotides: TGTGCCAGCAAAGTCGAACTAGCACAAAACATTCAGTACTTC.

CDR3 amino acids: CASSPQEGTGKYEQYF. CDR3 DNA sequence: TGTGCCAGCAGCCCCCAAGAAGGGACAGGGAAATACGAGCAGTACTTC. The rearrangement links TRBV9 to TRBJ2-7; TRBD1 agrees at 9 bases. The J segment lost 4 bases and the V segment lost 4 bases, leaving 12 bases of the junction unmatched. The germline V gene encodes CDR1 SGDLS and CDR2 YYNGEE. This CDR3 has 16 amino acids.

This clonotype was found a few times. The rearrangement links TRBV4-2 to TRBJ2-7; TRBD2 matches 11 bases. This CDR3 region has 18 residues. Losses at the gene ends were 3 bases for V and 2 bases for J; bases not matched to a gene: 12. From germline, CDR1 is LGHNA and CDR2 YNFKEQ. The CDR3 reads CASSHLGLAASPPYEQYF. Written as DNA, the CDR3 is TGTGCCAGCAGCCACCTGGGACTAGCGGCCTCACCCCCCTACGAGCAGTACTTC.

This clonotype was counted only a few times. This chain links TRBV7-8 with TRBJ2-7; no definite D call. There are 15 residues in the CDR3. V gave up 1 base and J gave up 3 bases, with 13 bases separating them. Germline assignment: CDR1 SGHVS and CDR2 FQNEAQ. This CDR3 is CASSLGIRYFYEQYV. Written as DNA, the CDR3 is TGTGCCAGCAGCTTAGGGATCCGGTACTTCTACGAGCAGTACGTC.

The gene calls are TRBV12-3 or TRBV12-4 and TRBJ1-3, with D possibly TRBD1 on 6 matching bases. V lost 6 bases, J lost 0 bases, and 15 bases lay in between. The CDR3 totals 16 residues. The CDR3 loop reads CASRVGQHTSGNTIYF. The CDR3 nucleotides are TGTGCCAGCAGGGTAGGACAGCATACCTCTGGAAACACCATATATTTT.

In this sample, this clonotype turned up many times. This chain joins TRBV7-2 and TRBJ2-7; TRBD2 agrees at 8 bases. The CDR3 runs 14 residues. Germline V gives CDR1 SGHTA, CDR2 FQGNSA. After removal of 5 bases from V and 0 bases from J, the junction contained 3 bases not matched to a gene. The CDR3 coding sequence is TGTGCCAGCAGCAAAGCGGGAGTCTCCTACGAGCAGTACGTC. This codes for CASSKAGVSYEQYV.

The gene calls are TRBV9 and TRBJ2-1; D gene ambiguous. CDR3 length: 15 amino acids. Germline V gives CDR1 SGDLS, CDR2 YYNGEE. Trimming cost V 0 bases and J 0 bases, with 7 bases left between them. The CDR3 nucleotides are TGTGCCAGCAGCGTAGCTATGGGCTCCTACAATGAGCAGTTCTTC. This codes for CASSVAMGSYNEQFF.

This clonotype was counted between two and nine times. The chain has TRBV5-5 and TRBJ1-4; D not certain. V was cut by 0 bases and J by 12 bases, with 12 bases left in between. The CDR3 extends over 13 amino acids. Per germline, CDR1 SGHKS and CDR2 YYEKEE (reference sequence). The CDR3 loop is CASSLEHSLELFF. The DNA for the CDR3 is TGTGCCAGCAGCTTGGAGCACAGTCTAGAACTGTTTTTT.

This clonotype was found a few times. J is TRBJ2-1 and V is TRBV5-5, with D possibly called TRBD1 or TRBD2 (5 bases each). Trimming removed 4 bases from V and 5 bases from J, with 22 bases in between. The V gene's germline CDR1 is SGHKS and CDR2 YYEKEE (reference sequence). The CDR3 runs 17 residues. The CDR3, as DNA: TGTGCCAGCAGCAGAACATCGCCGGGACCTAAGGACAATGAGCAGTTCTTC. Its protein is CASSRTSPGPKDNEQFF. The full variable domain, completed using reference TRBV5-5 and TRBJ2-1, is DAGVTQSPTHLIKTRGQQVTLRCSPISGHKSVSWYQQVLGQGPQFIFQYYEKEERGRGNFPDRFSARQFPNYSSELNVNALLLGDSALYLCASSRTSPGPKDNEQFFGPGTRLTVL.

The J gene is TRBJ2-1, the V gene TRBV7-3; 7 nucleotides align to TRBD2. This CDR3 is built from 15 residues. Germline values: CDR1 SGHTA, CDR2 FQGTGA. The V segment lost 4 bases and the J segment 6 bases; nucleotides outside the gene matches: 9. The CDR3 DNA follows: TGTGCCAGCAGCTCATACCGACTAGCTCCCAATGAGCAGTTCTTC. Translation: CASSSYRLAPNEQFF.

There are a few counts of this clonotype. This sequence joins TRBV7-2 and TRBJ1-2; no reliable D call. Germline V gene sequence: CDR1 SGHTA, CDR2 FQGNSA. The CDR3 length is 14 residues. V lost 1 base, J lost 4 bases, and 10 bases lay in between. CDR3 loop: CASSLVGQTYGYTF. In DNA form, the CDR3 reads TGTGCCAGCAGCTTAGTTGGCCAGACCTATGGCTACACCTTC.

The genes are TRBV21-1 and TRBJ2-7; the table gives TRBD2 as D, unverified against the DNA. TRBV21-1 counts as a pseudogene. The CDR3 loop spans 17 amino acids. Here the CDR3 DNA reads TGTGCCAGCAGCCCGGGACTAGCGGGAGGCAGCTCCTACGAGCAGTACGTC. The encoded protein is CASSPGLAGGSSYEQYV.

This chain joins TRBV10-3 and TRBJ2-1; D perhaps matches TRBD1 (5 bases). V gave up 3 bases and J gave up 3 bases, with 12 bases separating them. From germline, CDR1 is ENHRY and CDR2 SYGVKD. The length of the CDR3 is 15 residues. Here the CDR3 reads CAISDSRENYNEQFF. CDR3 DNA: TGTGCCATCAGTGATAGCAGGGAAAACTACAATGAGCAGTTCTTC.

The J gene is TRBJ2-1, the V gene TRBV4-3, with unresolved D. CDR3 size: 19 residues. CDR1 and CDR2 from the germline V gene are LGHNA and YSLEER. The ends were cut back, 1 base at V and 6 bases at J, with 25 bases in the middle. This CDR3 reads CASSQALPGTKFGFNEQFF. CDR3 sequence (DNA): TGCGCCAGCAGCCAAGCCCTTCCGGGTACTAAGTTCGGCTTCAATGAGCAGTTCTTC.

This rearrangement joins TRBV28 to TRBJ2-4; 9 nucleotides align to TRBD2. V lost 7 bases, J lost 0 bases, and 19 bases stayed unmatched. This CDR3 has 20 amino acids. Germline-derived CDR1 and CDR2 are MDHEN and SYDVKM. The CDR3 protein is CASIPGTSRRQTLAKNIQYF. The CDR3 nucleotides read TGTGCCAGCATTCCTGGGACTAGCCGCCGACAAACCCTAGCCAAAAACATTCAGTACTTC.

This clonotype was recorded a few times. The chain uses TRBV7-2 and TRBJ1-4, with D hard to call. The germline CDR1 and CDR2 sequences are SGHTA and FQGNSA. This CDR3 comprises 16 residues. The V and J ends lost 3 bases and 13 bases respectively, with 24 bases between them. CDR3 region: CASSLFQTFGGRGLFF. In DNA, the CDR3 is TGTGCCAGCAGCTTGTTTCAAACTTTTGGAGGACGAGGACTGTTTTTT. The variable domain in full, with the rest retrieved from reference TRBV7-2 and TRBJ1-4, is GAGVSQSPSNKVTEKGKDVELRCDPISGHTALYWYRQSLGQGLEFLIYFQGNSAPDKSGLPSDRFSAERTGGSVSTLTIQRTQQEDSAVYLCASSLFQTFGGRGLFFGSGTQLSVL.

This clonotype has more than one count but fewer than ten. J is TRBJ2-7 and V is TRBV7-9; 10 bases align to TRBD2. This CDR3 has 16 amino acids. Trimming cost V 9 bases and J 5 bases; bases outside gene matches: 16. Germline V gene sequence: CDR1 SEHNR, CDR2 FQNEAQ (reference sequence). This CDR3 reads CASCRGLAGEVHEQYV. CDR3 DNA sequence: TGTGCCAGTTGCCGGGGGCTAGCGGGAGAGGTCCACGAGCAGTACGTC.

This clonotype occurred a few times. The V call is TRBV28, the J call TRBJ2-7, with D possibly matching TRBD2 (6 bases). V gave up 7 bases and J gave up 3 bases, with 10 bases separating them. The CDR3 length is 12 residues. Germline lookup yields CDR1 MDHEN and CDR2 SYDVKM. In DNA, the CDR3 is TGTGCCAGCAAGAGCGGGTTCTACGAGCAGTACTTC. It specifies CASKSGFYEQYF.

V is TRBV11-3 and J is TRBJ2-3; D possibly corresponds to TRBD1 (5 bases). Between the trimmed V and J ends, which lost 3 bases and 2 bases, there was a span of 15 bases. The CDR3 spans 16 residues. The V gene's germline CDR1 is SGHNT and CDR2 YENEEA. The CDR3 DNA reads as TGTGCCAGCAGCTTCCGACAGTCTCCCTTCACAGATACGCAGTATTTT. Amino acids: CASSFRQSPFTDTQYF.

This sequence joins TRBV5-1 and TRBJ1-4; D might be TRBD1 (5 bases). Germline CDR1 is SGHRS and CDR2 is YFSETQ. Deletions cut 6 bases from V and 10 bases from J, with 25 bases between. This CDR3 is built from 16 residues. The CDR3 coding sequence is TGCGCCAGCACCTCCTTTTCGGGAGGGGATCCGGGAAAACTGTTTTTT. Protein sequence: CASTSFSGGDPGKLFF.

The chain recombines TRBV27 with TRBJ2-7; D might be TRBD2 (5 bases). CDR3 length: 17 amino acids. The germline CDR1 and CDR2 sequences are MNHEY and SMNVEV (reference sequence). V lost 5 bases and J lost 4, with 24 bases in between. The CDR3 DNA reads as TGTGCCAGCAGTCACATCCGTGGACCGGTCTGGACTTACGAGCAGTACTTC. Residues: CASSHIRGPVWTYEQYF.

V and J are TRBV5-1 and TRBJ2-6, with 8 bases matching TRBD1. The CDR3 consists of 18 residues. Trimming removed 4 bases from V and 1 base from J; junction bases left unmatched: 10. Per germline, CDR1 SGHRS and CDR2 YFSETQ. CDR3 sequence: CASSTNRGKRSGANVLTF. The CDR3 DNA reads as TGCGCCAGCAGCACAAACAGGGGGAAAAGGTCTGGGGCCAACGTCCTGACTTTC.

This clonotype came up a few times. This CDR3 is CAISDGGFYEQYF. CDR3 sequence (DNA): TGTGCCATCAGTGATGGAGGATTTTACGAGCAGTACTTC. The J gene is TRBJ2-7, the V gene TRBV10-3, with D maybe TRBD2 (5 bases). The CDR3 has 13 amino acids. Germline V gene lookup returns CDR1 ENHRY and CDR2 SYGVKD. Trimming pared 3 bases from V and 4 bases from J, leaving 10 bases between.

This clonotype was counted a few times. The chain uses TRBV3-1 and TRBJ2-1; 7 bases are shared with TRBD2. The germline V gene encodes CDR1 LGHDT and CDR2 YNNKEL (reference sequence). Trimming removed 7 bases from V and 3 bases from J; junction bases left unmatched: 6. There are 14 residues in the CDR3. The CDR3 spells CASTHGGSYNEQFF. CDR3 bases: TGTGCCAGCACCCACGGCGGGAGCTACAATGAGCAGTTCTTC.

For the CDR3, the DNA is TGTGCCACCAGTGATTTGCCTCCGGATGAGCAGTTCTTC. Amino acids: CATSDLPPDEQFF. This chain links TRBV24-1 with TRBJ2-1; D uncertain. The CDR3 runs to 13 residues. Trimming removed 0 bases from V and 8 bases from J, with 7 bases in between. The germline gives CDR1 KGHDR, CDR2 SFDVKD.

This clonotype was seen repeatedly, ten times or more. The chain recombines TRBV11-1 with TRBJ1-1; a weak D match, TRBD1 (5 bases). Germline CDR1 reads SGHAT; CDR2 reads FQDESV (reference sequence). The CDR3 sequence is 14 residues long. Trimming shortened V by 4 bases and J by 0 bases, and 9 bases separated the two germline ends. The CDR3 sequence: CASSSGLLNTEAFF. In DNA, the CDR3 is TGTGCCAGCAGCTCGGGACTTCTGAACACTGAAGCTTTCTTT.